This T cell receptor beta chain was documented in a study of T cell responses to AZD1222 COVID-19 vaccine (dated by TCRdb to the early 2020s). Context from the whole study: AZD1222 recipients with second doses at about 4 weeks or about 12 weeks were pooled, because spike-specific TCR depth and breadth did not differ between schedules. A total of approximately 240 trial participants underwent TCR sequencing, of whom roughly 210 had received two doses of AZD1222 and roughly 26 had received two doses of the MenACWY control vaccine. Trial participants were enrolled into age subgroups of 18-55, 56-69 and 70-plus years, which contained 148, 28 and 57 TCR-sequenced participants, respectively. On the study overall, not on this receptor specifically: Most participants were white British and females outnumbered males, and the authors suggested that clonal diversity may have been underestimated. The 56-69-year group was small, and its depth increase did not reach significance, likely because of low power. Epitopes outside the regions mutated in the B.1.351 and B.1.1.7 variants were reportedly recognized by nearly half of the unique spike-specific TCRs. Vaccine-associated CD4 TCRs spanned the whole spike protein, with dominant responses in regions 160-218 and 743-854. A significant rise in spike-specific TCR breadth and depth was observed after two AZD1222 doses relative to day 0 and relative to MenACWY recipients. Only 5 to 7 AZD1222 recipients were SARS-CoV-2 seropositive at baseline, limiting conclusions about previously exposed vaccinees. Because no day 14 peak-response samples were available, the repertoires could be characterized only after the peak T cell response.

The CDR3 regions of human TCRbeta chains were subjected to immunosequencing. On the authors' methods: TCRs in the repertoires were matched against a reference library of SARS-CoV-2-specific TCRs that had been generated with the MIRA antigen-specificity platform. Breadth meant the fraction of unique TCRs that were SARS-CoV-2-associated, whereas depth meant the fraction of total T cells that were SARS-CoV-2-associated. Each spike-specific TCR was assigned to its reactive spike region and to a CD4 or CD8 class using the MIRA data. Log10-transformed breadth and depth values were compared by one-way ANOVA with Sidak's multiple comparisons tests. This is the immuneACCESS table as TCRdb keeps it, with only in-frame sequences that have V and J called. A part of the clones is gone; compared with another copy, unresolved V genes explain less than half, and the rest is unexplained. Clonal size and the V and J genes are those of that table, whereas D and trimming came from the DNA. In all, the sample holds 80,000 or so clones, and around nine tenths of those were seen once. The ten top clones hold roughly 5% of the sample.

Comment on this clone: This clone's antigen is unknown. Base-call qualities are not available, and no considerably larger clone is one nucleotide away.

V has 2 bases trimmed and J has 3 bases trimmed; junction bases matching no gene number 7. The CDR3 measures 15 amino acids from cysteine to phenylalanine. Of all the DNA, just the CDR3 is kept, 45 bases in frame from base 1. CDR1 SGDLS and CDR2 YYNGEE are derived from the germline V gene. The time point label of this sample denotes: baseline before first vaccination. Samples from vaccinated people were obtained from the UK trials COV001 and COV002, which included a single-blind randomized controlled phase 2/3 trial of AZD1222 (ChAdOx1 nCoV-19) in healthy adults. Trial participant PBMC samples were collected at day 0 and day 28 after the second dose for TCRbeta chain sequencing.

Sample: peripheral blood, taken on day 0 of AZD1222 vaccination. The chain is encoded by TRBV9 joined to TRBJ1-1; 7 central nucleotides agree with TRBD1. The receptor was derived from an adult in good health. In nucleotide form, the sequence is TGTGCCAGCAGCGTGGACAGGCTTGCACACACTGAAGCTTTCTTT. This encodes CASSVDRLAHTEAFF.